This T cell receptor beta chain was recorded in a study of cytotoxic CD8 clonotypes in ibrutinib-treated CLL. For the study at large: Response sampling occurred after a median around eleven months of treatment (range 6 to 36). Study results and caveats: There were few public clonotypes, and on treatment they contracted or stayed stable. Patients showed higher baseline clonality than age-matched healthy donors, and it tracked circulating CD8+ T-cell counts.

Germline assignment: CDR1 MGHDK and CDR2 SYGVNS. The CDR3 runs to 11 residues. Trimming took off 8 bases at V and 4 bases at J, with 8 bases between the two ends. The sequencing depth, 1 in 200,000 to 1 in 1 million T cells, was the target. The assay was immunoSEQ multiplex PCR, and TCRdb's table has in-frame clones only and misses some. Of fewer than 45,000 clones detected, 49% appear once; the ten largest clones hold under 20%. This clone was detected a few times. Its antigen is still unknown. This clonotype was obtained from a human donor with chronic lymphocytic leukemia. This material consisted of PBMCs, taken before ibrutinib treatment. The rearrangement links TRBV25-1 to TRBJ1-2; no reliable D call. The CDR3 is CASGDPYGYTF. The CDR3, as DNA: TGTGCCAGCGGCGACCCCTATGGCTACACCTTC.